This T cell receptor (beta chain) comes out of a study of OX40 agonist ivuxolimab in advanced cancers. Whole-study context: Participants, 65% to 85% male, averaged around 64 years of age, ranging from roughly 23 to 90. Whole-study findings and limits: Researchers report that CD8+ T cells had, on average, more expanded clones than CD4+.

A note on this clone: Its antigen is still unknown.

Patients with a history of autoimmune disease or on systemic immunosuppression were excluded. Blood was sampled at baseline, cycle 4 day 1, and cycle 7 day 1. Repertoires were generated with immunoSEQ multiplex PCR, while TCRdb's copy carries only in-frame clones and drops some. The sample lists almost 85,000 clones, 94% occurring once. The CDR3 runs 14 residues. The ends were cut back, 2 bases at V and 2 bases at J, with 7 bases in the middle. CDR1 MNHNS and CDR2 SASEGT come from the germline V gene. This clonotype was obtained from an adult with an advanced solid tumor such as melanoma, head and neck, liver or kidney cancer. The input for sequencing was CD4+ or CD8+ T cells sorted from blood, taken in a trial of the OX40 agonist ivuxolimab. The chain uses TRBV6-1 and TRBJ1-5; no definite D call. DNA of the CDR3: TGTGCCAGCAGTGAATGGAGGGGCAATCAGCCCCAGCATTTT. Protein product: CASSEWRGNQPQHF.